This T cell receptor (beta chain) was sequenced in a study of cytomegalovirus exposure and HLA in healthy donors. Concerning this clone: Antigen specificity is unknown.

Study-wide results and caveats: Some TCR beta chains (roughly 160 of them) were listed as cytomegalovirus-associated.

A multiplex PCR was run with 60 Vbeta primers and 13 Jbeta primers. The table came from immunoSEQ multiplex PCR; TCRdb's copy has only in-frame clones and leaves some out. The sample has 150,000 to 200,000 clones; 65% to 80% are singletons. This receptor was identified in a woman aged 40-49 years in good health and CMV-seronegative. The specimen was PBMCs.

CDR3 residues: CAISERRVGEGYTF. DNA for the CDR3: TGTGCCATCAGTGAGCGCCGGGTAGGGGAAGGCTACACCTTC. The V and J genes are TRBV10-3 and TRBJ1-2; TRBD1 might be the D (5 bases). V lost 2 bases to trimming and J lost 8 bases, with 15 bases between them. The CDR3 loop spans 14 amino acids. Germline V gene lookup returns CDR1 ENHRY and CDR2 SYGVKD.